These 23 T cell receptor beta chains were sequenced from one sample in a study of PD-L1 blockade in urothelial cancer. The sample's time point: peripheral blood 6 weeks after treatment start. Some clones are missing from TCRdb's copy, which holds only in-frame ones; the method was immunoSEQ multiplex PCR. In the table there are tens of thousands of clones, around 93% of which are singletons. The sequencing here drew on PBMCs, taken around atezolizumab (anti-PD-L1) treatment. These receptor sequences come from a woman aged 80 or over with urothelial cancer.

This clone was detected once. The chain recombines TRBV28 with TRBJ2-1; TRBD2 matches at 9 bases. The junction had 5 bases not matched to a gene; V was cut back by 5 bases and J by 6 bases. The CDR3 consists of 14 residues. Germline-derived CDR1 and CDR2 are MDHEN and SYDVKM. The CDR3 DNA follows: TGTGCCAGCAGTCTAGCGGGACCGTCCAATGAGCAGTTCTTC. Translated: CASSLAGPSNEQFF.

The V gene is TRBV28, the J gene TRBJ1-3, with no clear D. Between the trimmed V and J ends, which lost 6 bases and 4 bases, there was a span of 16 bases. CDR1 is MDHEN and CDR2 is SYDVKM in the germline V gene. The CDR3 consists of 15 residues. The CDR3 DNA follows: TGTGCCAGCAGCCTGAGGATGGTTAGCGGAAACACCATATATTTT. Encoded protein: CASSLRMVSGNTIYF. The variable domain in full, completed from reference TRBV28 and TRBJ1-3, reads DVKVTQSSRYLVKRTGEKVFLECVQDMDHENMFWYRQDPGLGLRLIYFSYDVKMKEKGDIPEGYSVSREKKERFSLILESASTNQTSMYLCASSLRMVSGNTIYFGEGSWLTVV.

The gene calls are TRBV4-2 and TRBJ1-1; D might be TRBD1 (5 bases). The V gene lost 4 bases and the J gene lost 1 base, with 13 bases spanning the gap. This CDR3 spans 15 amino acids. The germline V gene encodes CDR1 LGHNA and CDR2 YNFKEQ. Written as DNA, the CDR3 is TGTGCCAGCAGCCCCGCCGGGGGGGAGAACACTGAAGCTTTCTTT. It translates to CASSPAGGENTEAFF.

The chain uses TRBV7-7 and TRBJ2-7; D is perhaps TRBD1 (5 bases). This CDR3 spans 13 amino acids. V was clipped by 5 bases and J by 0 bases, with 8 bases between them. CDR1 is SSHAT, CDR2 FNYEAQ, per germline (reference sequence). CDR3 amino acids: CASSRGASYEQYF. As DNA, the CDR3 is TGTGCCAGCAGCCGTGGGGCCTCCTACGAGCAGTACTTC.

This clone has only one observation. The chain links TRBV9 to TRBJ2-5; 9 nucleotides align to TRBD1. Trimming cost V 0 bases and J 5 bases; bases outside gene matches: 17. There are 19 residues in the CDR3. The V gene's germline CDR1 is SGDLS and CDR2 YYNGEE. CDR3 in amino acids: CASSVDPRTGVVTAETQYF. CDR3 nucleotide sequence: TGTGCCAGCAGCGTAGATCCTAGGACAGGGGTCGTGACCGCTGAGACCCAGTACTTC.

In this sample, this clone turned up once. The chain carries TRBV18 and TRBJ1-5, with 12 positions matching TRBD1. Germline CDR1 KGHSH, CDR2 LQKENI. Trimming cost V 0 bases and J 3 bases; bases outside gene matches: 6. The CDR3 is 18 amino acids. The CDR3 loop is CASSPPGTGGLANQPQHF. CDR3 sequence (DNA): TGTGCCAGCTCACCACCCGGGACAGGGGGCCTCGCCAATCAGCCCCAGCATTTT. The full variable domain, with the rest looked up from reference TRBV18 and TRBJ1-5, is NAGVMQNPRHLVRRRGQEARLRCSPMKGHSHVYWYRQLPEEGLKFMVYLQKENIIDESGMPKERFSAEFPKEGPSILRIQQVVRGDSAAYFCASSPPGTGGLANQPQHFGDGTRLSIL.

This CDR3 reads CAWRSGQGYGYTF. Written as DNA, the CDR3 is TGTGCCTGGAGATCAGGTCAGGGGTATGGCTACACCTTC. The V call is TRBV30, the J call TRBJ1-2; TRBD1 might be the D (6 bases). CDR3 length: 13 amino acids. Per the germline V gene, CDR1 is GTSNPN and CDR2 is SVGIG (reference sequence). V lost 3 bases, J lost 5 bases, and 13 bases lay in between.

This clone showed up just once. The gene calls are TRBV15 and TRBJ2-1, with 12 bases that match TRBD2. The CDR3 is 19 residues long. The germline CDR1 and CDR2 sequences are LNHNV and YYDKDF (reference sequence). With V trimmed by 2 bases and J by 0 bases, 8 bases remained unmatched. In nucleotides, the CDR3 is TGTGCCACCAGCAGAAAGACTAGCGGGAGTCCCCACTCCTACAATGAGCAGTTCTTC. Its translation: CATSRKTSGSPHSYNEQFF.

The chain recombines TRBV7-9 with TRBJ2-7; TRBD1 matches at 12 bases. CDR3 length: 17 amino acids. Trimming at V came to 3 bases and at J to 3 bases, leaving 9 bases not matched to a gene. Germline CDR1 is SEHNR and CDR2 is FQNEAQ (reference sequence). In DNA form, the CDR3 reads TGTGCCAGCAGCTTCGCCGGGACAGGGGGCATAGGCTACGAGCAGTACTTC. Translated: CASSFAGTGGIGYEQYF.

V gene TRBV6-1 combines with J gene TRBJ2-2, with TRBD1 matching over 9 bases. This CDR3 is built from 15 residues. The V segment lost 6 bases and the J segment 3 bases; nucleotides outside the gene matches: 5. Looked up from germline, CDR1 is MNHNS and CDR2 is SASEGT. The CDR3, as DNA: TGTGCCAGCAGGCAGGACAGGGGTCACACCGGGGAGCTGTTTTTT. Amino acid sequence: CASRQDRGHTGELFF.

The gene calls are TRBV7-9 and TRBJ2-7; TRBD2 aligns across 9 bases. Looked up from germline, CDR1 is SEHNR and CDR2 is FQNEAQ (reference sequence). This CDR3 spans 14 amino acids. The V gene end was trimmed by 6 bases and the J gene end by 4 bases; junction bases not matched to a gene: 7. The CDR3 DNA reads as TGTGCCAGCAGTTCGGCTAGCGGGATGTACGAGCAGTACTTC. Its protein is CASSSASGMYEQYF.

In its sample, this clone was seen a few times. The chain couples TRBV6-1 to TRBJ1-2, with a possible D match to TRBD1 (6 bases). Germline CDR1 reads MNHNS; CDR2 reads SASEGT. This CDR3 is built from 14 residues. Trimming stripped 2 bases from V and 7 bases from J, with 14 bases between. Written as DNA, the CDR3 is TGTGCCAGCAGTGAATGGGGGGGCGCGTCTGGCTACACCTTC. Translation: CASSEWGGASGYTF.

The chain is built from TRBV7-9 and TRBJ2-1, with TRBD2 identical over 10 bases. The CDR3 covers 15 residues. The germline CDR1 and CDR2 sequences are SEHNR and FQNEAQ (reference sequence). V was pared by 4 bases and J by 6 bases, with 6 bases of the junction left unmatched. The CDR3 DNA follows: TGTGCCAGCAGCTCGGGACTAGCGCTCGTCAATGAGCAGTTCTTC. It is translated as CASSSGLALVNEQFF. Filled out from reference TRBV7-9 and TRBJ2-1, the complete variable domain reads DTGVSQNPRHKITKRGQNVTFRCDPISEHNRLYWYRQTLGQGPEFLTYFQNEAQLEKSRLLSDRFSAERPKGSFSTLEIQRTEQGDSAMYLCASSSGLALVNEQFFGPGTRLTVL.

The chain links TRBV5-4 to TRBJ1-2, with no clear D. Deletions cut 4 bases from V and 4 bases from J, with 17 bases between. Per germline, CDR1 SGHNT and CDR2 YYREEE (reference sequence). The CDR3 consists of 15 residues. In DNA form, the CDR3 reads TGTGCCAGCAGCCCCGATTCAGGTCTACCCTATGGCTACACCTTC. Protein product: CASSPDSGLPYGYTF.

The chain joins TRBV2 to TRBJ1-2; D not resolved. V lost 7 bases to trimming and J lost 4 bases, with 10 bases between them. This CDR3 has 12 amino acids. The germline CDR1 and CDR2 sequences are SNHLY and FYNNEI. The CDR3 coding sequence is TGTGCCAGCATGAGGAGTTCCTATGGCTACACCTTC. This gives the protein CASMRSSYGYTF.

The V call is TRBV5-1, the J call TRBJ2-7; 7 positions match TRBD1. Germline trimming cut 1 base from V and 3 bases from J; bases unmatched to any gene: 7. The CDR3 is made up of 15 amino acids. CDR1 and CDR2 (germline): SGHRS, YFSETQ. The CDR3 DNA is TGCGCCAGCAGCTTGCAAGACAGGGAAATCTACGAGCAGTACTTC. Residues: CASSLQDREIYEQYF.

The chain links TRBV10-3 to TRBJ2-7; D gene ambiguous. Trimming cost V 6 bases and J 5 bases, with 17 bases left between them. Germline CDR1 ENHRY, CDR2 SYGVKD. There are 14 residues in the CDR3. CDR3 DNA sequence: TGTGCCATCAGGTTCGCGGAGTCTGGCAACGAGCAGTACTTC. It yields the protein CAIRFAESGNEQYF.

The V call is TRBV14, the J call TRBJ1-2, with unresolved D. Trimming removed 0 bases at V and 4 bases at J, with 6 bases between. The CDR3 is 13 amino acids. Germline CDR1 SGHDN, CDR2 FVKESK. CDR3 sequence: CASSQDLLYGYTF. The DNA for the CDR3 is TGTGCCAGCAGCCAAGATCTACTCTATGGCTACACCTTC.

This sequence joins TRBV19 and TRBJ1-1, with TRBD1 matching over 10 bases. The V gene end was trimmed by 3 bases and the J gene end by 4 bases; junction bases not matched to a gene: 11. Germline V gene data show CDR1 as LNHDA and CDR2 as SQIVND (reference sequence). CDR3 length equals 17 residues. This CDR3 is CASSIGTGVGKGTEAFF. CDR3 DNA: TGTGCCAGTAGTATTGGGACAGGGGTCGGGAAGGGCACTGAAGCTTTCTTT. Based on the CDR3 plus reference TRBV19 and TRBJ1-1, the full variable domain is DGGITQSPKYLFRKEGQNVTLSCEQNLNHDAMYWYRQDPGQGLRLIYYSQIVNDFQKGDIAEGYSVSREKKESFPLTVTSAQKNPTAFYLCASSIGTGVGKGTEAFFGQGTRLTVV.

The chain combines TRBV7-2 with TRBJ1-5; TRBD1 might be the D (6 bases). CDR1 and CDR2 (germline): SGHTA, FQGNSA. Trimming pared 1 base from V and 7 bases from J, leaving 8 bases between. The CDR3 extends over 13 amino acids. The CDR3 reads CASSLGGGQPQHF. CDR3 DNA sequence: TGTGCCAGCAGCTTAGGGGGGGGCCAGCCCCAGCATTTT.

V and J are TRBV6-1 and TRBJ2-7; 8 bases fit TRBD1. Germline trimming cut 5 bases from V and 1 base from J; bases unmatched to any gene: 4. Germline CDR1 and CDR2: MNHNS and SASEGT. The length of the CDR3 is 14 residues. The CDR3 coding sequence is TGTGCCAGCAGTAGACAGGGGACTTCCTACGAGCAGTACTTC. This encodes CASSRQGTSYEQYF.

The V gene is TRBV5-1, the J gene TRBJ2-1, with 11 bases identical to TRBD1. Unmatched junction bases numbered 4, after V lost 5 bases and J lost 3 bases. Germline V gene lookup returns CDR1 SGHRS and CDR2 YFSETQ. The CDR3 is 15 residues long. DNA of the CDR3: TGCGCCAGCAGGTCCGGGACAGGGGGCTACAATGAGCAGTTCTTC. It codes for CASRSGTGGYNEQFF.

The gene calls are TRBV4-2 and TRBJ2-7; TRBD2 matches 16 bases. The V and J ends lost 1 base and 9 bases, in that order; junction bases with no gene match: 6. CDR3 length equals 16 residues. The V gene's germline CDR1 is LGHNA and CDR2 YNFKEQ. The DNA for the CDR3 is TGTGCCAGCAGCCAAGGGGAGGGACTAGCGGGAGGGCCGCAGTACTTC. Amino acid sequence: CASSQGEGLAGGPQYF.